This TCR beta chain was captured by sequencing in a study of T cell responses to AZD1222 COVID-19 vaccine. General study findings and limits: Epitopes outside B.1.351 and B.1.1.7 mutated regions reportedly drew nearly half of spike TCRs. Clonal diversity was possibly underestimated, and white British individuals and females predominated among donors. Vaccine-associated CD4 TCRs ranged over spike, dominating at 160-218 and 743-854.

Concerning this clone itself: What it recognizes is unknown.

TCRdb's table, derived via immunoSEQ multiplex PCR, lists solely in-frame clones and lacks some. Of tens of thousands of clones in the sample, 89% were seen once. The material sequenced was peripheral blood, taken on day 0 of AZD1222 vaccination. This clonotype originated in an adult in good health.

The CDR3 region has the DNA TGTGCCAGCAGCTACGATAGGCGTACCCACTTCTCTAACTATGGCTACACCTTC. Its protein is CASSYDRRTHFSNYGYTF. The chain couples TRBV5-4 to TRBJ1-2, with no clear D. This CDR3 is 18 amino acids long. V lost 3 bases and J lost 0, with 21 bases in between. Germline V gene sequence: CDR1 SGHNT, CDR2 YYREEE (reference sequence).